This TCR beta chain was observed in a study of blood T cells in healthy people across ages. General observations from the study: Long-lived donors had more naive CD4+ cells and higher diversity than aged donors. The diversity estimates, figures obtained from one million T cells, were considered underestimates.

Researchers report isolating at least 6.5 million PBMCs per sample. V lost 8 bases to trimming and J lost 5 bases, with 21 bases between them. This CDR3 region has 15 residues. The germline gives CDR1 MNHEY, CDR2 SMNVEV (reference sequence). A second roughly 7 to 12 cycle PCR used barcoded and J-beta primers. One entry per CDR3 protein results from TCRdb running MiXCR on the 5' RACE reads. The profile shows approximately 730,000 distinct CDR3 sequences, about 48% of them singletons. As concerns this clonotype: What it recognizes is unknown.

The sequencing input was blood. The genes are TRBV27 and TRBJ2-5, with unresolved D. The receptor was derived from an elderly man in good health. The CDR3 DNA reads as TGTGCCAGCTCGCGAAGGCCCCGAGGTTGGGAGACCCAGTACTTC. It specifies CASSRRPRGWETQYF.